This T cell receptor beta chain was identified in a study of early T cells in non-severe SARS-CoV-2 infection. For the study at large: Sequencing targeted bulk RNA from unsorted whole blood, leaving chains unpaired. Overall study results and limits: Matching with VDJdb favored anti-spike CD8 responses (missing private and CD4 specificities).

Separate cDNA molecules each had unique molecular identifiers attached to them. TCRdb recomputed calls from the 5' RACE reads with MiXCR, one row per CDR3 protein. Counted here are roughly 20,000 distinct CDR3 sequences, roughly 3.5% occurring once; the ten biggest clones make up roughly 5.4%. In regard to this clonotype: Its antigen is unidentified.

Germline V gene data show CDR1 as SGHAT and CDR2 as FQNNGV. Trimming cost V 5 bases and J 0 bases; bases outside gene matches: 12. The length of the CDR3 is 17 residues. V gene TRBV11-2 combines with J gene TRBJ1-2, with 7 nucleotides matching TRBD1. The sample was whole blood. The receptor was derived from an adult who was a healthcare worker with PCR-confirmed SARS-CoV-2 infection or an uninfected control (not recorded which). The CDR3 nucleotides are TGTGCCAGCAGCATTTGGACAGGCGGCTCGGCTAACTATGGCTACACCTTC. It translates to CASSIWTGGSANYGYTF.